These 18 T cell receptor beta chains share one sample of origin, sequenced in a study of control samples from healthy donors and cancer patients. The protocol was immunoSEQ multiplex PCR, while the TCRdb copy is restricted to in-frame clones and leaves out a portion. The sample carries 90,000 to 130,000 clones, approximately 87% recorded once. Sequenced material: PBMCs. These receptor sequences come from a woman in her sixties or seventies with lung cancer.

The chain uses TRBV6-4 and TRBJ2-3; 8 nucleotides agree with TRBD2. V was clipped by 10 bases and J by 1 base; unmatched bases: 10. The V gene's germline CDR1 is MRHNA and CDR2 SNTAGT. This CDR3 contains 15 residues. The CDR3 here is CATSIQAGGTDTQYF. In DNA, the CDR3 is TGTGCCACCTCGATACAAGCGGGGGGCACAGATACGCAGTATTTT.

This chain connects TRBV19 to TRBJ1-6; D possibly corresponds to TRBD1 (5 bases). Deletions cut 2 bases from V and 9 bases from J, with 14 bases between. Per the germline V gene, CDR1 is LNHDA and CDR2 is SQIVND (reference sequence). The CDR3 totals 15 residues. The CDR3 spells CASSIREGFTSPLHF. The CDR3 nucleotides read TGTGCCAGTAGTATAAGGGAGGGGTTTACTTCACCCCTCCACTTT.

The rearrangement joins TRBV19 to TRBJ1-2, with D possibly TRBD1 on 5 matching bases. V lost 7 bases and J 0 bases, leaving 21 bases between the germline ends. Germline V lookup: CDR1 LNHDA, CDR2 SQIVND (reference sequence). The CDR3 sequence is 17 residues long. The CDR3 DNA is TGTGCCAGTATCCCTTGGGGGACCGGGGGGTCTAACTATGGCTACACCTTC. Its protein product is CASIPWGTGGSNYGYTF.

The chain couples TRBV5-1 to TRBJ2-3; 8 nucleotides align to TRBD2. Germline trimming cut 4 bases from V and 4 bases from J; bases unmatched to any gene: 5. This CDR3 region has 14 residues. Germline CDR1 reads SGHRS; CDR2 reads YFSETQ. The CDR3 DNA sequence: TGCGCCAGCAGCCCAGGACTAGCCGCAGATACGCAGTATTTT. Translation: CASSPGLAADTQYF.

The chain carries TRBV4-2 and TRBJ1-5, with TRBD1 as a possible D gene (5 bases). The CDR3 totals 15 residues. Between the trimmed V and J ends, which lost 1 base and 6 bases, there was a span of 13 bases. CDR1 is LGHNA and CDR2 is YNFKEQ in the germline V gene. The CDR3 sequence: CASSQVLGEVQPQHF. The CDR3 DNA reads as TGTGCCAGCAGCCAAGTTTTAGGGGAGGTTCAGCCCCAGCATTTT.

This clone has just a few counts. This chain connects TRBV5-4 to TRBJ1-2; perhaps TRBD1 as D (5 bases). CDR1 is SGHNT and CDR2 is YYREEE in the germline V gene (reference sequence). V lost 4 bases to trimming and J lost 1 base, with 14 bases between them. The CDR3 sequence is 15 residues long. For the CDR3, the DNA is TGTGCCAGCAGCCCCAGCAGGGTTGGTAACTATGGCTACACCTTC. It yields the protein CASSPSRVGNYGYTF.

The J gene is TRBJ1-5, the V gene TRBV2; 8 bases match TRBD1. The V segment lost 6 bases and the J segment 2 bases; nucleotides outside the gene matches: 3. Germline CDR1 and CDR2: SNHLY and FYNNEI. This CDR3 has 14 residues. CDR3 sequence reads: CASSQGAGNQPQHF. The DNA for the CDR3 is TGTGCCAGCAGCCAGGGGGCAGGCAATCAGCCCCAGCATTTT.

This chain joins TRBV27 and TRBJ2-1; 7 nucleotides agree with TRBD1. V lost 5 bases, J lost 1 base, and 14 bases stayed unmatched. This CDR3 has 18 amino acids. From germline, CDR1 is MNHEY and CDR2 SMNVEV (reference sequence). CDR3 sequence: CASSPDRVIVVSYNEQFF. For the CDR3, the DNA is TGTGCCAGCAGTCCCGACAGGGTTATCGTGGTGTCCTACAATGAGCAGTTCTTC.

This clone showed up just once. V gene TRBV7-9 combines with J gene TRBJ2-1; the match to TRBD2 covers 12 bases. The CDR3 covers 15 residues. The junction had 2 bases not matched to a gene; V was cut back by 2 bases and J by 6 bases. Germline V gene lookup returns CDR1 SEHNR and CDR2 FQNEAQ (reference sequence). CDR3 sequence: CASSLRLAGANEQFF. In DNA, the CDR3 is TGTGCCAGCAGCTTAAGACTAGCGGGAGCCAATGAGCAGTTCTTC.

The chain links TRBV5-1 to TRBJ1-6; TRBD1 agrees at 10 bases. Germline V lookup: CDR1 SGHRS, CDR2 YFSETQ. The trim removed 4 bases at V and 7 bases at J, leaving 8 bases unmatched. This CDR3 is built from 16 residues. The CDR3 nucleotides read TGCGCCAGCAGCCCCCGGACAGGGGGGGGGAATTCACCCCTCCACTTT. Translated: CASSPRTGGGNSPLHF.

The J gene is TRBJ2-1, the V gene TRBV11-3, with TRBD2 identical over 13 bases. J lost 5 bases, V lost 7 bases, and 5 bases had no gene match. Germline CDR1 reads SGHNT; CDR2 reads YENEEA. The CDR3 extends over 15 amino acids. The CDR3 bases are TGTGCCAGCAACAAACTAGCGGGAGGGAACAATGAGCAGTTCTTC. The encoded protein is CASNKLAGGNNEQFF.

The chain couples TRBV7-9 to TRBJ1-2, with D maybe TRBD1 (6 bases). Deletions cut 3 bases from V and 0 bases from J, with 8 bases between. This CDR3 contains 14 residues. Germline V gene lookup returns CDR1 SEHNR and CDR2 FQNEAQ (reference sequence). CDR3 sequence: CASSLDSTNYGYTF. The CDR3 DNA sequence: TGTGCCAGCAGCTTGGACAGCACTAACTATGGCTACACCTTC.

The rearrangement joins TRBV3-1 (or the pseudogene TRBV3-2) to TRBJ2-3; D unclear. V was clipped by 2 bases and J by 2 bases, with 8 bases between them. Looked up from germline, CDR1 is LGHDT and CDR2 is YNNKEL (reference sequence). This CDR3 region has 14 residues. CDR3 DNA: TGTGCCAGCAGCCAAACATCCCACACAGATACGCAGTATTTT. This translates into CASSQTSHTDTQYF.

The chain is built from TRBV3-1 (or the pseudogene TRBV3-2) and TRBJ2-7; tentative D call: TRBD2 (5 bases). Germline values: CDR1 LGHDT, CDR2 YNNKEL (reference sequence). Trimming stripped 1 base from V and 5 bases from J, with 15 bases between. This CDR3 is 15 amino acids long. The CDR3 region has the DNA TGTGCCAGCAGCCAAGTACCGGGGTCGACCCACGAGCAGTACTTC. The encoded protein is CASSQVPGSTHEQYF.

The chain recombines TRBV9 with TRBJ2-5; 8 bases align to TRBD2. V trimming: 0 bases; J trimming: 2 bases; junction bases outside the gene matches: 3. CDR1 and CDR2 from the germline V gene are SGDLS and YYNGEE. The CDR3 loop spans 15 amino acids. CDR3 DNA: TGTGCCAGCAGCGTAGCTTCGGGAGGGCAAGAGACCCAGTACTTC. This encodes CASSVASGGQETQYF.

This clone was counted once. This chain uses TRBV18 with TRBJ1-1; 7 bases match TRBD1. This CDR3 is built from 17 residues. The J segment lost 6 bases and the V segment lost 0 bases, leaving 13 bases of the junction unmatched. Per the germline V gene, CDR1 is KGHSH and CDR2 is LQKENI. CDR3 residues: CASSPPGDSRLGSEAFF. The CDR3 DNA follows: TGTGCCAGCTCACCACCGGGGGACAGCCGACTAGGGTCTGAAGCTTTCTTT.

V is TRBV19 and J is TRBJ2-3, with a possible D match to TRBD1 (6 bases). The germline V gene has CDR1 LNHDA and CDR2 SQIVND (reference sequence). Trimming left V 1 base short and J 3 bases short, with 11 bases between. The CDR3 spans 15 residues. CDR3 amino acids: CASSIGPGVTDTQYF. For the CDR3, the DNA is TGTGCCAGTAGTATAGGCCCAGGGGTGACAGATACGCAGTATTTT.

This rearrangement joins TRBV5-1 to TRBJ2-1, with unresolved D. This CDR3 has 16 amino acids. CDR1 is SGHRS and CDR2 is YFSETQ in the germline V gene. Between the trimmed V and J ends, which lost 2 bases and 4 bases, there was a span of 16 bases. The CDR3 DNA sequence: TGCGCCAGCAGCTTCTCGATGGCGGCCTCATACAATGAGCAGTTCTTC. Translation gives CASSFSMAASYNEQFF. Drawing the rest from reference TRBV5-1 and TRBJ2-1, the complete variable domain is KAGVTQTPRYLIKTRGQQVTLSCSPISGHRSVSWYQQTPGQGLQFLFEYFSETQRNKGNFPGRFSGRQFSNSRSEMNVSTLELGDSALYLCASSFSMAASYNEQFFGPGTRLTVL.